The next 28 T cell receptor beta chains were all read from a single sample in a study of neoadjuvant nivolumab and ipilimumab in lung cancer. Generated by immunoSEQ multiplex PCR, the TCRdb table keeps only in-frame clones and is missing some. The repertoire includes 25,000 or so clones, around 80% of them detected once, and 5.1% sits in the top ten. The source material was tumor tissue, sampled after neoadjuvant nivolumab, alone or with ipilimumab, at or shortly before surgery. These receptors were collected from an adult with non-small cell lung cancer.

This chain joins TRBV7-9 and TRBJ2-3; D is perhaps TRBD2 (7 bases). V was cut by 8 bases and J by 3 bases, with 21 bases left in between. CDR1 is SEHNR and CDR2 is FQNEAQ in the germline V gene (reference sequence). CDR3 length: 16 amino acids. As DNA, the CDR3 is TGTGCCAGCCCCCCGGGGGGCCGGGACGAGACAGATACGCAGTATTTT. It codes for CASPPGGRDETDTQYF.

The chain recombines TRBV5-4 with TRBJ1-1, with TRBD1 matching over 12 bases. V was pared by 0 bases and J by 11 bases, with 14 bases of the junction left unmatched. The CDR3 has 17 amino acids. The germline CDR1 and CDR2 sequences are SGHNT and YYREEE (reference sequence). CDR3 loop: CASSLALVGTGGGEAFF. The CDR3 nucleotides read TGTGCCAGCAGCTTGGCCTTGGTAGGGACAGGGGGCGGAGAGGCTTTCTTT.

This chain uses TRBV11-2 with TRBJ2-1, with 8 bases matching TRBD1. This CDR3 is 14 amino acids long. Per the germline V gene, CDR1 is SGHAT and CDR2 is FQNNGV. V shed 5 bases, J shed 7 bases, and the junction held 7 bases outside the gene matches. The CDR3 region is CASSTDRAENEQFF. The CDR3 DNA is TGTGCCAGCAGCACGGACAGGGCTGAGAATGAGCAGTTCTTC.

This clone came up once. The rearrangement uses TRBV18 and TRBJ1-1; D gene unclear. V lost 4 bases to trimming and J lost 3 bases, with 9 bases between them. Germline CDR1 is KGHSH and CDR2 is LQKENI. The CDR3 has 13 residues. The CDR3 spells CASSLLAYTEAFF. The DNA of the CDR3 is TGTGCCAGCTCACTCCTCGCGTACACTGAAGCTTTCTTT.

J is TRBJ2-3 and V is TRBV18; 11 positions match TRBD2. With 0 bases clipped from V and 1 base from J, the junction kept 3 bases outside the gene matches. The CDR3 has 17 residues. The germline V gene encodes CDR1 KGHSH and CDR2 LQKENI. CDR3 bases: TGTGCCAGCTCACCACCGCGACTAGCGGGGCGCACAGATACGCAGTATTTT. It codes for CASSPPRLAGRTDTQYF.

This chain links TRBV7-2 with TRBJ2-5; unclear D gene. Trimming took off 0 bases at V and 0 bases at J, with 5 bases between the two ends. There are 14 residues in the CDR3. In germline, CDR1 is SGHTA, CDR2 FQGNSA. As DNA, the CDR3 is TGTGCCAGCAGCTTAGCGGGTAACCAAGAGACCCAGTACTTC. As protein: CASSLAGNQETQYF.

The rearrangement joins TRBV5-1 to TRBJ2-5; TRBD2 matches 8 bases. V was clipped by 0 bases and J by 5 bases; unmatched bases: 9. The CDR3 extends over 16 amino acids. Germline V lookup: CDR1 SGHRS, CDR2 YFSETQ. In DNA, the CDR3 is TGCGCCAGCAGCTTGGTCCCTAGCGGGCAGGGGGAGACCCAGTACTTC. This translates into CASSLVPSGQGETQYF. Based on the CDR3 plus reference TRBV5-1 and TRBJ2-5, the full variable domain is KAGVTQTPRYLIKTRGQQVTLSCSPISGHRSVSWYQQTPGQGLQFLFEYFSETQRNKGNFPGRFSGRQFSNSRSEMNVSTLELGDSALYLCASSLVPSGQGETQYFGPGTRLLVL.

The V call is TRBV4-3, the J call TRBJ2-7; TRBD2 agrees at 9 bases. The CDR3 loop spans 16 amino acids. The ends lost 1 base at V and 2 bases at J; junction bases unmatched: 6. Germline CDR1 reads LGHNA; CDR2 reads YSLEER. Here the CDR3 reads CASSQGVASGTYEQYF. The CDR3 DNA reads TGCGCCAGCAGCCAAGGAGTGGCTAGCGGGACCTACGAGCAGTACTTC.

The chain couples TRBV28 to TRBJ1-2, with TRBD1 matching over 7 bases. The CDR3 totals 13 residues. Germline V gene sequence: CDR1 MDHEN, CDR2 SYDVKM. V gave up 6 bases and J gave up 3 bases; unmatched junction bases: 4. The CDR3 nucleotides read TGTGCCAGCAGGGCGACAGGGTACTATGGCTACACCTTC. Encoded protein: CASRATGYYGYTF.

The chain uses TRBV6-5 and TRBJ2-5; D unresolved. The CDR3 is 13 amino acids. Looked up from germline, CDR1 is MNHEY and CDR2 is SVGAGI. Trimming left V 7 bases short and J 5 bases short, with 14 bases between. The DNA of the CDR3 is TGTGCCAGCACTTCTAGTGACGGGGAGACCCAGTACTTC. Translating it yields CASTSSDGETQYF.

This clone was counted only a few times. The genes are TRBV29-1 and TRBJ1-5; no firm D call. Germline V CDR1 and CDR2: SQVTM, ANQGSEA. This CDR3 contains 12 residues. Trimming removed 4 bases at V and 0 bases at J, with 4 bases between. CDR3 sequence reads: CSVAYSNQPQHF. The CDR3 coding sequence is TGCAGCGTTGCATATAGCAATCAGCCCCAGCATTTT.

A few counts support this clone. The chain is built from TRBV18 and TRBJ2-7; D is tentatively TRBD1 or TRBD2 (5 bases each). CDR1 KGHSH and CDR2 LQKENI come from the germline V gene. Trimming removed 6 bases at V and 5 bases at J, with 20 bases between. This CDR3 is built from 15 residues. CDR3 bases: TGTGCCAGCTCGCCCGGGACCGATTATAGGGACGAGCAGTACTTC. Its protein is CASSPGTDYRDEQYF.

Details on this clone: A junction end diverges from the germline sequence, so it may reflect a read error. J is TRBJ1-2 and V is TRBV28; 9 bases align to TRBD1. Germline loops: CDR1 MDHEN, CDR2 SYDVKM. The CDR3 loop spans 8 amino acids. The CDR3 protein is CASGQGNF. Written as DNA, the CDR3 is TGTGCCAGCGGACAGGGGAACTTC.

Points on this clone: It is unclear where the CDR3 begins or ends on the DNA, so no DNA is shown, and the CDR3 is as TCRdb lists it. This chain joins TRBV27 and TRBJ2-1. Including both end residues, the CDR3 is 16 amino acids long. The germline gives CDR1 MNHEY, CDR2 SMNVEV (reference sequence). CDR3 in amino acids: CASSLLVSGPVGEQFF.

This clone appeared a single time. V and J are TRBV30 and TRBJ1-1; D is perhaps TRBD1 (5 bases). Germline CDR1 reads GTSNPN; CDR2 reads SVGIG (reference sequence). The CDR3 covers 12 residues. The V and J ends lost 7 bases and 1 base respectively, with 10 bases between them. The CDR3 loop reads CASLRGNTEAFF. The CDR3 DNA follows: TGTGCCTCCCTAAGGGGGAACACTGAAGCTTTCTTT.

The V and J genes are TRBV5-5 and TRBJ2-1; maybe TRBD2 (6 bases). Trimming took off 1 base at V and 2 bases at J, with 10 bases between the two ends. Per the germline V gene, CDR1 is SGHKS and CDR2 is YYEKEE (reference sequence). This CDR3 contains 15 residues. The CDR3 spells CASSLRREAYNEQFF. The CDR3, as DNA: TGTGCCAGCAGCTTGCGAAGGGAGGCCTACAATGAGCAGTTCTTC. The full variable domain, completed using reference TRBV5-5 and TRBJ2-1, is DAGVTQSPTHLIKTRGQQVTLRCSPISGHKSVSWYQQVLGQGPQFIFQYYEKEERGRGNFPDRFSARQFPNYSSELNVNALLLGDSALYLCASSLRREAYNEQFFGPGTRLTVL.

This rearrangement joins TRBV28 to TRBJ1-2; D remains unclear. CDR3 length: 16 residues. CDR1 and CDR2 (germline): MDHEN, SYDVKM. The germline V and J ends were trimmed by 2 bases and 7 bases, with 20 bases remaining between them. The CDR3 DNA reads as TGTGCCAGCAGTTTAAGTACGGAAGAGTCGAAGTTTGGCTACACCTTC. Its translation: CASSLSTEESKFGYTF.

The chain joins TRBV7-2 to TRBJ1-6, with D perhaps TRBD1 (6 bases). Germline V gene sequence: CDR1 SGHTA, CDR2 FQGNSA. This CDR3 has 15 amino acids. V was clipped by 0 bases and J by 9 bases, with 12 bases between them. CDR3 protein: CASSLATGAGSPLHF. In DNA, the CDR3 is TGTGCCAGCAGCTTAGCAACGGGGGCGGGTTCACCCCTCCACTTT.

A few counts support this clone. The CDR3 DNA is TGTGCCTGGAGGTCTGGGGGACCTAAACTAAACACTGAAGCTTTCTTT. Residues: CAWRSGGPKLNTEAFF. V is TRBV30 and J is TRBJ1-1; D perhaps matches TRBD1 (5 bases). Germline V gene data show CDR1 as GTSNPN and CDR2 as SVGIG (reference sequence). Trimming cost V 3 bases and J 2 bases, with 19 bases left between them. The length of the CDR3 is 16 residues.

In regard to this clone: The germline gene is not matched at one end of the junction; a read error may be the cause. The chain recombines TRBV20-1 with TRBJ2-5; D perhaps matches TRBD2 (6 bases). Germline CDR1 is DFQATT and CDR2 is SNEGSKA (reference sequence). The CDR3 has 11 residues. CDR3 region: CSGEAQETQYF. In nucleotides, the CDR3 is TGTTCCGGGGAGGCGCAAGAGACCCAGTACTTC.

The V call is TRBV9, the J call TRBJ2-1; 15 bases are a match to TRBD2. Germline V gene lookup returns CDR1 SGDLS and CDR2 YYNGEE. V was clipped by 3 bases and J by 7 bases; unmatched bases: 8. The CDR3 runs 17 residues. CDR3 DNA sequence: TGTGCCAGCAGCGGGGGACTAGCGGGAGGACGGGAAAATGAGCAGTTCTTC. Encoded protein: CASSGGLAGGRENEQFF. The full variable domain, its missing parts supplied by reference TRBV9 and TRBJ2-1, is DSGVTQTPKHLITATGQRVTLRCSPRSGDLSVYWYQQSLDQGLQFLIQYYNGEERAKGNILERFSAQQFPDLHSELNLSSLELGDSALYFCASSGGLAGGRENEQFFGPGTRLTVL.

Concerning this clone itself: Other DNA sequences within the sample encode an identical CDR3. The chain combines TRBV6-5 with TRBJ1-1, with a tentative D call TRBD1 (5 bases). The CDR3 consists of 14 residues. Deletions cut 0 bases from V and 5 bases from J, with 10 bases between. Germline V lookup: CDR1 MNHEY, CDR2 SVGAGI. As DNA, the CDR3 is TGTGCCAGCAGTTACTCGGGGGTGGGGACTGAAGCTTTCTTT. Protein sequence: CASSYSGVGTEAFF.

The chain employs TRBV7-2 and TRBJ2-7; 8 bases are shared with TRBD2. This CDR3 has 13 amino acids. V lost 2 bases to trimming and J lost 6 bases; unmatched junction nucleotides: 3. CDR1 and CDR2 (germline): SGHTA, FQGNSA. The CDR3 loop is CASSLSGSAEQYF. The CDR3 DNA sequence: TGTGCCAGCAGCTTAAGCGGGAGCGCCGAGCAGTACTTC.

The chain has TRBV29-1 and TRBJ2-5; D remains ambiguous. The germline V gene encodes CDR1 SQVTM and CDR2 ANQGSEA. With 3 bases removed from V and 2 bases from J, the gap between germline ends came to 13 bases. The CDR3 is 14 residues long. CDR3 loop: CSVDLAERQETQYF. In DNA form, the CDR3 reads TGCAGCGTTGATTTGGCGGAACGACAAGAGACCCAGTACTTC.

The CDR3 DNA reads TGTGCCAGCAGCTTAGGGACCGCGGAGCCCTACGAGCAGTACTTC. Residues: CASSLGTAEPYEQYF. J is TRBJ2-7 and V is TRBV7-9; D uncertain. Germline V gene lookup returns CDR1 SEHNR and CDR2 FQNEAQ (reference sequence). The CDR3 runs 15 residues. Trimming shortened V by 1 base and J by 2 bases, and 12 bases separated the two germline ends.

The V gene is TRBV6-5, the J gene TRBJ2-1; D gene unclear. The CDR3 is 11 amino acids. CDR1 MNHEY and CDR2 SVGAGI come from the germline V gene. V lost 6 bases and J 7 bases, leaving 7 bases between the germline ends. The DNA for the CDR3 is TGTGCCAGCAGGACCTTAAATGAGCAGTTCTTC. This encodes CASRTLNEQFF.

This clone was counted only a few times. This CDR3 is CASSVGPIETQYF. The CDR3 nucleotides read TGTGCCAGCAGCGTAGGACCGATAGAGACCCAGTACTTC. The chain carries TRBV9 and TRBJ2-5; D uncertain. The germline V gene encodes CDR1 SGDLS and CDR2 YYNGEE. The V gene lost 0 bases and the J gene lost 4 bases, with 7 bases spanning the gap. The CDR3 is 13 residues long.

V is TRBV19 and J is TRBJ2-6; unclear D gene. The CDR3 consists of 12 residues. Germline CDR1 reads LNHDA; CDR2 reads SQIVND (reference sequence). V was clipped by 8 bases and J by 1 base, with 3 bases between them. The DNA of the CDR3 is TGTGCCAGTTTTTCTGGGGCCAACGTCCTGACTTTC. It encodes CASFSGANVLTF.